The clone carrying this TCR beta chain was seen only a few times. For the library, individual cDNA molecules each received unique molecular identifiers. TCRdb called the 5' RACE reads again in MiXCR, with one record for every CDR3 protein. In the table there are roughly 110,000 distinct CDR3 sequences, roughly 19% of which are singletons. This record comes from a study of human T cells and chemical hapten exposure. Whole blood, unfractionated, served as the material for total RNA extraction. This clonotype was obtained from a human donor in good health.

Here the CDR3 reads CASRRETGRYTEAFF. In DNA form, the CDR3 reads TGTGCCAGCAGGAGGGAGACAGGGCGTTACACTGAAGCTTTCTTT. The chain employs TRBV5-4 and TRBJ1-1; 7 bases agree with TRBD1. The CDR3 consists of 15 residues. Germline values: CDR1 SGHNT, CDR2 YYREEE (reference sequence). Trimming at V came to 5 bases and at J to 3 bases, leaving 10 bases not matched to a gene.